This TCR beta chain was captured in a study of CD4 and CD8 cells across lung adenocarcinoma regions. The germline gives CDR1 MNHNS, CDR2 SASEGT. CDR3 size: 15 residues. Germline trimming cut 7 bases from V and 7 bases from J; bases unmatched to any gene: 6. Donors had localized lung adenocarcinoma, a non-small cell lung cancer. TCRdb reprocessed the PCR reads via MiXCR and lists one record per CDR3 protein. The sample has roughly 24,000 distinct CDR3 sequences; 40% to 65% are singletons. The sample holds many counts of this clonotype. The V call is TRBV6-1, the J call TRBJ2-1; 14 bases are a match to TRBD2. The clonotype originates from a male donor with lung adenocarcinoma. The CD4 and CD8 labels of this study may be unreliable. Input material: CD4+ T cells from the center of a lung tumor. CDR3 sequence reads: CASMLGLAGVNEQFF. CDR3 DNA: TGTGCCAGCATGCTGGGACTAGCGGGAGTGAATGAGCAGTTCTTC.